The rows below give T cell receptor beta chains drawn from one sample of a study of blood T cell repertoires in COVID-19. Assay used: immunoSEQ multiplex PCR; TCRdb lists only in-frame clones, some missing. The table has 55,000 to 75,000 clones, 70% to 80% seen once. Material for sequencing was peripheral blood. These receptors came from a man aged 60 to 69 with acute or convalescent COVID-19. CDR3s include the opening cysteine and the closing phenylalanine or tryptophan. Each record gives: clone size, D gene, J gene, V gene, CDR3 protein, CDR3 DNA. D genes are given only for firm matches. Only part of the rows carry a size: once, few, many, or a class if the clone is expanded.

.,.,TRBJ1-2,TRBV19,CASRKARGAEDGYTF,TGTGCCAGTAGAAAGGCCCGGGGGGCTGAGGACGGCTACACCTTC
.,.,TRBJ2-1,TRBV10-1,CASSYIWGEEYNEQFF,TGCGCCAGCAGCTATATCTGGGGAGAAGAATACAATGAGCAGTTCTTC
.,TRBD2,TRBJ2-3,TRBV10-3,CATAGDAERADTQYF,TGTGCCACGGCGGGAGACGCGGAGAGGGCAGATACGCAGTATTTT
.,.,TRBJ1-4,TRBV28,CASSLWPQVRGKLFF,TGTGCCAGCAGTTTATGGCCGCAGGTCAGAGGGAAACTGTTTTTT
.,.,TRBJ2-3,TRBV11-3,CASSSRRDNTQYF,TGTGCCAGCAGCTCACGACGGGACAATACGCAGTATTTT
.,TRBD2,TRBJ2-7,TRBV30,CAWSLGLAGISYEQYF,TGTGCCTGGAGTTTGGGGCTAGCGGGGATCTCCTACGAGCAGTACTTC
few,TRBD1,TRBJ1-1,TRBV19,CASSLTGDGSTEAFF,TGTGCCAGTAGCCTGACAGGGGATGGGAGCACTGAAGCTTTCTTT
.,.,TRBJ1-6,TRBV5-4,CASSVTTGFNSPLHF,TGTGCCAGCAGCGTTACTACAGGGTTTAATTCACCCCTCCACTTT
.,TRBD1,TRBJ1-1,TRBV28,CASRDRALPEAFF,TGTGCCAGCAGGGACAGGGCGCTCCCTGAAGCTTTCTTT
.,.,TRBJ1-2,TRBV19,CASSISVTNYGYTF,TGTGCCAGTAGTATCAGCGTCACTAACTATGGCTACACCTTC
once,.,TRBJ2-1,TRBV21-1,CASSSPRGGQGRSSSYNEQFF,TGTGCCAGCAGCTCACCCCGAGGGGGACAGGGCCGGTCGAGCTCCTACAATGAGCAGTTCTTC
.,TRBD1,TRBJ1-4,TRBV5-1,CASSRSGTGGEKLFF,TGCGCCAGCAGTCGATCCGGGACAGGGGGTGAAAAACTGTTTTTT
.,.,TRBJ2-5,TRBV7-9,CASSENLETQYF,TGTGCCAGCAGCGAGAACCTAGAGACCCAGTACTTC
few,TRBD2,TRBJ2-2,TRBV6-5,CASSSGTSGTGELFF,TGTGCCAGCAGTTCCGGGACTAGCGGTACCGGGGAGCTGTTTTTT
.,.,TRBJ2-2,TRBV5-1,CASSLTGAGTGELFF,TGCGCCAGCAGCTTGACGGGAGCCGGTACCGGGGAGCTGTTTTTT
few,.,TRBJ2-7,TRBV18,CASSPPHGFSYEQYF,TGTGCCAGCTCACCACCGCACGGGTTTTCCTACGAGCAGTACTTC
few,TRBD1,TRBJ1-2,TRBV6-5,CASIRQGYGYTF,TGTGCCAGCATTCGACAGGGTTATGGCTACACCTTC
.,TRBD1,TRBJ2-7,TRBV30,CAWCSTGGRDEQYF,TGTGCCTGGTGTTCGACAGGGGGCCGGGACGAGCAGTACTTC
.,TRBD1,TRBJ2-2,TRBV24-1,CATRPRGLTGELFF,TGTGCCACCAGGCCAAGGGGGCTCACCGGGGAGCTGTTTTTT
.,.,TRBJ1-6,TRBV6-4,CASRNTLRGSTSPLHF,TGTGCCAGCAGAAATACCCTCAGGGGCTCTACTTCACCCCTCCACTTT
medium-sized,TRBD1,TRBJ1-2,TRBV19,CASSMRTGTYGYTF,TGTGCCAGTAGTATGAGGACAGGGACCTATGGCTACACCTTC
.,TRBD1,TRBJ2-7,TRBV18,CASSPGQGGEQYF,TGTGCCAGCTCACCGGGACAGGGGGGCGAGCAGTACTTC
.,.,TRBJ2-7,TRBV4-2,CASSQYNRAIYEQYF,TGTGCCAGCAGCCAATACAACAGGGCGATATACGAGCAGTACTTC
.,.,TRBJ2-4,TRBV2,CASSDLQNIQYF,TGTGCCAGCAGTGATCTCCAAAACATTCAGTACTTC
.,.,TRBJ1-6,TRBV6-6,CASSFGQDSSPLHF,TGTGCCAGCAGCTTCGGGCAGGACAGTTCACCCCTCCACTTT
.,TRBD2,TRBJ2-2,TRBV6-2/TRBV6-3,CASSSIRGRGSGELFF,TGTGCCAGCAGTAGTATACGCGGGAGAGGGTCCGGGGAGCTGTTTTTT
.,TRBD1,TRBJ1-2,TRBV27,CASSLNWAGGGYTF,TGTGCCAGCAGTTTAAACTGGGCAGGGGGCGGCTACACCTTC
.,TRBD1,TRBJ2-1,TRBV10-3,CAISDHSGGNEQFF,TGTGCCATCAGTGACCACTCAGGGGGCAATGAGCAGTTCTTC
.,TRBD2,TRBJ2-1,TRBV6-5,CASSSPGLSGGYEQFF,TGTGCCAGCAGTTCCCCCGGACTAAGCGGGGGGTATGAGCAGTTCTTC
.,.,TRBJ2-5,TRBV12-5,CASGLVTGDGGETQYF,TGTGCTAGTGGTTTGGTGACAGGGGACGGGGGGGAGACCCAGTACTTC
few,.,TRBJ2-3,TRBV3-1/TRBV3-2,CASSQRSDGRGDTQYF,TGTGCCAGCAGCCAAAGGTCTGACGGGAGAGGAGATACGCAGTATTTT
.,.,TRBJ1-4,TRBV27,CASSSTYVQGLFITNEKLFF,TGTGCCAGCAGTTCCACCTACGTGCAGGGCCTGTTTATAACTAATGAAAAACTGTTTTTT
.,TRBD2,TRBJ2-7,TRBV11-3,CASSLGDGGEQYF,TGTGCCAGCAGCTTAGGTGACGGGGGGGAGCAGTACTTC
.,TRBD1,TRBJ1-3,TRBV28,CASSTGQGLGNTIYF,TGTGCCAGCAGTACCGGACAGGGGCTGGGAAACACCATATATTTT
.,.,TRBJ1-4,TRBV18,CASSPWEGPNEKLFF,TGTGCCAGCTCACCATGGGAGGGCCCCAATGAAAAACTGTTTTTT
.,.,TRBJ1-1,TRBV3-1/TRBV3-2,CASSQGRGEAFF,TGTGCCAGCAGCCAAGGTAGGGGTGAAGCTTTCTTT
.,.,TRBJ2-6,TRBV9,CASSVNGVGANVLTF,TGTGCCAGCAGCGTAAACGGGGTTGGGGCCAACGTCCTGACTTTC
once,.,TRBJ1-2,TRBV18,CASSPLLGEDAMEFTF,TGTGCCAGCTCACCACTATTAGGGGAAGACGCGATGGAGTTCACCTTC
.,TRBD2,TRBJ2-3,TRBV10-3,CAIARTITSGRDTQYF,TGTGCCATCGCCCGGACGATCACTAGCGGGAGAGATACGCAGTATTTT
.,.,TRBJ2-3,TRBV9,CASSITGSGSTDTQYF,TGTGCCAGCAGCATAACGGGGTCGGGGAGCACAGATACGCAGTATTTT
once,TRBD1,TRBJ1-6,TRBV28,CASSGTGDSPLHF,TGTGCCAGCAGCGGGACAGGGGACTCACCCCTCCACTTT
.,.,TRBJ1-2,TRBV3-1/TRBV3-2,CASSQAGDNYGYTF,TGTGCCAGCAGCCAAGCCGGGGATAACTATGGCTACACCTTC
.,.,TRBJ1-1,TRBV29-1,CSVDWGRQGNTEAFF,TGCAGCGTTGATTGGGGGCGCCAGGGGAACACTGAAGCTTTCTTT
few,TRBD1,TRBJ2-7,TRBV12-3/TRBV12-4,CASTSGTGDGQYF,TGTGCCAGCACCTCGGGGACAGGGGACGGGCAGTACTTC
.,.,TRBJ1-2,TRBV5-1,CASSLASGVGGYTF,TGCGCCAGCAGCTTGGCTTCAGGGGTAGGTGGCTACACCTTC
.,.,TRBJ1-4,TRBV28,CASSLYAGLSNEKLFF,TGTGCCAGCAGTTTGTATGCCGGACTGTCTAATGAAAAACTGTTTTTT
.,.,TRBJ2-3,TRBV3-1/TRBV3-2,CASSQNFHTDTQYF,TGTGCCAGCAGCCAGAACTTCCACACAGATACGCAGTATTTT
few,.,TRBJ2-7,TRBV5-4,CASSRTADSYEQYF,TGTGCCAGCAGCCGGACAGCTGACTCCTACGAGCAGTACTTC
.,.,TRBJ1-2,TRBV4-3,CASSQDRIAPPYGYTF,TGCGCCAGCAGCCAAGACCGGATAGCCCCCCCCTATGGCTACACCTTC
.,.,TRBJ1-2,TRBV7-9,CASSHGPTPGRYGYTF,TGTGCCAGCAGCCATGGACCGACACCTGGGAGGTATGGCTACACCTTC
.,.,TRBJ1-1,TRBV7-2,CASSLVSAEAFF,TGTGCCAGCAGCTTAGTCAGCGCTGAAGCTTTCTTT
.,TRBD2,TRBJ2-5,TRBV6-5,CASSYSTSGVKETQYF,TGTGCCAGCAGTTACTCGACTAGCGGGGTAAAAGAGACCCAGTACTTC
.,TRBD2,TRBJ2-2,TRBV5-4,CASSRGRVDTGELFF,TGTGCCAGCAGCCGCGGGAGGGTGGACACCGGGGAGCTGTTTTTT